The clone carrying this T cell receptor (beta chain) was recorded at least ten times. Antigen unknown. CDR3-region Arm-PCR and iRepertoire HTBI primers produced the TCR beta libraries. TCRdb recomputed calls from the multiplex PCR reads with MiXCR, one row per CDR3 protein. The data contain 500,000 or so distinct CDR3 sequences, around 15% of them seen just once; the ten biggest clones take up 9% to 15%. This entry is derived from a study of regulatory T cells in long-lasting Graves disease. The length of the CDR3 is 13 residues. V was cut by 8 bases and J by 1 base, with 10 bases left in between. Germline V gene lookup returns CDR1 SGHAT and CDR2 FQNNGV. Regarding the study as a whole: The study examined only peripheral blood, not thyroid tissue.

Time point of the sample: newly diagnosed GD, antithyroid drugs for less than 3 months. TCR sequences were obtained from RNA taken from PBMCs. In addition, the sample was reused for a study of T cells in Graves' hyperthyroidism and ophthalmopathy.

The TCR sequence derives from a man between 35 and 55 years old with Graves disease. The source was peripheral blood mononuclear cells (PBMCs), collected at new diagnosis, from a patient treated with antithyroid drugs. This chain links TRBV11-2 with TRBJ2-3, with D possibly TRBD1 on 6 matching bases. The CDR3 DNA sequence: TGTGCCAGCTCACCAGGGGGCACAGATACGCAGTATTTT. This gives the protein CASSPGGTDTQYF.